This TCR beta chain was sequenced in a study of beta chain features in type 1 diabetes. On the study more broadly: Investigators examined roughly 99,000,000 sorted cells across all samples.

The study, taken as a whole, reports: Short templates might get an advantage during PCR, and this would be equal in patients and controls. A moderate, significant TCRB CDR3 shortening appeared in type 1 diabetes across four CD4+ subsets.

Notes on this clone: The antigen remains unidentified.

A CD45RO/CCR7/CD25/CD127/CD95/CD27 panel sorted naive, central memory, regulatory and stem cell-like memory CD4+ cells. V gave up 4 bases and J gave up 3 bases, with 12 bases separating them. Germline loops: CDR1 SQVTM, CDR2 ANQGSEA. This CDR3 region has 14 residues. Expressed TCRB transcripts got sequenced, as all isolated RNA was reverse transcribed. Method: immunoSEQ multiplex PCR; TCRdb's copy keeps in-frame clones and lacks some. The sample lists about 53,000 clones; just under 65% were seen once. The sequence derives from a woman in her thirties with type 1 diabetes. The genes are TRBV29-1 and TRBJ2-2; D might be TRBD2 (5 bases). Sequencing was done on a sample of stem cell memory CD4+ T cells from blood. CDR3 loop: CSVAGSDYTGELFF. The CDR3 DNA reads as TGCAGCGTTGCGGGGTCGGATTACACCGGGGAGCTGTTTTTT.